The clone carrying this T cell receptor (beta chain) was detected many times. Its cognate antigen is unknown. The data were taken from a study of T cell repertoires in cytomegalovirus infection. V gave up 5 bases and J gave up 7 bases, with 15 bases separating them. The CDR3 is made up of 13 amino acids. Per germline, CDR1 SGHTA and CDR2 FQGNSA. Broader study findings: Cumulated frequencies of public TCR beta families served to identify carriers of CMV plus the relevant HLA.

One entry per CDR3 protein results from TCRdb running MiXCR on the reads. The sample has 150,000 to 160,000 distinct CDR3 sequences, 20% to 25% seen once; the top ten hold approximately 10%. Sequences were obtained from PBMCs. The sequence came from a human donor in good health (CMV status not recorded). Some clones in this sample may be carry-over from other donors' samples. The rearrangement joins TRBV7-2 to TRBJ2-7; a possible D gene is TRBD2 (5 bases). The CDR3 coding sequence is TGTGCCAGCAGCCATGGATCCGTAGCGGAGCAGTACTTC. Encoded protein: CASSHGSVAEQYF.